A selection of T cell receptor beta chains follows, all from one sample in a study of blood T cell repertoires in COVID-19. TCRdb's table, derived via immunoSEQ multiplex PCR, lists solely in-frame clones and lacks some. The table includes over 200,000 clones, 90% to 95% detected once. Sample: PBMCs or T cells enriched from blood (not recorded which). The receptors here all came from a human donor in a cohort exposed to, infected with or recovered from COVID-19 (not recorded which). The donor label of this sample is uncertain. Each CDR3 is given with its conserved first and last residue. The D gene is left open where the match is weak. For some rows the clone size is stated as once, few or many, or as a class when expanded; others skip it.

D: TRBD2; V: TRBV10-3; J: TRBJ2-1; size: NA; DNA: TGTGCCATCAGTGAGTCGACTAGCGGGGGCCCATATCGGGGCAATGAGCAGTTCTTC; CDR3: CAISESTSGGPYRGNEQFF
D: NA; V: TRBV27; J: TRBJ1-1; size: NA; DNA: TGTGCCAGCATCTCCCTGGGGCAGGGGAGATTGAACACTGAAGCTTTCTTT; CDR3: CASISLGQGRLNTEAFF
D: NA; V: TRBV7-2; J: TRBJ1-1; size: NA; DNA: TGTGCCAGCAGCTTAGGCCTCGAGGGAACTGAAGCTTTCTTT; CDR3: CASSLGLEGTEAFF
D: TRBD1; V: TRBV5-1; J: TRBJ1-3; size: NA; DNA: TGCGCCAGCAGCTTGACAGGGGCCCCCTCTGGAAACACCATATATTTT; CDR3: CASSLTGAPSGNTIYF
D: NA; V: TRBV24-1; J: TRBJ2-2; size: NA; DNA: TGTGCCACCAGTGATTTGGGGCGGAACACCGGGGAGCTGTTTTTT; CDR3: CATSDLGRNTGELFF
D: NA; V: TRBV3-1/TRBV3-2; J: TRBJ1-2; size: few; DNA: TGTGCCAGCAGCCAGTGGCAGGGGAACGAGGGCTACACCTTC; CDR3: CASSQWQGNEGYTF
D: NA; V: TRBV7-9; J: TRBJ2-2; size: NA; DNA: TGTGCCAGCAGCTTATCCAGGGCGTCCGGGGAGCTGTTTTTT; CDR3: CASSLSRASGELFF
D: TRBD1; V: TRBV2; J: TRBJ1-1; size: NA; DNA: TGTGCCAGCAAGGGGACAGGGACGTCTGAAGCTTTCTTT; CDR3: CASKGTGTSEAFF
D: NA; V: TRBV30; J: TRBJ2-4; size: NA; DNA: TGTGCCTGGAGTGGGGGAGTAGACATTCAGTACTTC; CDR3: CAWSGGVDIQYF
D: NA; V: TRBV7-9; J: TRBJ1-2; size: NA; DNA: TGTGCCAGCAGCCCTCCCGGGACTTCCCTCTATGGCTACACCTTC; CDR3: CASSPPGTSLYGYTF
D: NA; V: TRBV10-3; J: TRBJ1-1; size: NA; DNA: TGTGCCATCAGTGAGGGTAGGGGGAACACTGAAGCTTTCTTT; CDR3: CAISEGRGNTEAFF
D: NA; V: TRBV18; J: TRBJ2-6; size: NA; DNA: TGTGCCAGCTCACCACGATACAAGACAAACTCTGGGGCCAACGTCCTGACTTTC; CDR3: CASSPRYKTNSGANVLTF
D: NA; V: TRBV7-2; J: TRBJ1-2; size: NA; DNA: TGTGCCAGCAGCTCGGGGGTGGGCTATGGCTACACCTTC; CDR3: CASSSGVGYGYTF
D: NA; V: TRBV9; J: TRBJ2-3; size: NA; DNA: TGTGCCAGCAGCGTAGTCGAGGATACGCAGTATTTT; CDR3: CASSVVEDTQYF
D: NA; V: TRBV30; J: TRBJ2-5; size: NA; DNA: TGTGCCTGGAGTGTAGACAGTCAAGAGACCCAGTACTTC; CDR3: CAWSVDSQETQYF
D: NA; V: TRBV2; J: TRBJ1-5; size: NA; DNA: TGTGCCAGCAGGGCAGGGGCGGGTCAGCCCCAGCATTTT; CDR3: CASRAGAGQPQHF
D: NA; V: TRBV4-2; J: TRBJ2-5; size: NA; DNA: TGTGCCAGCAGCCGAAACATGGGGCCTCAAGAGACCCAGTACTTC; CDR3: CASSRNMGPQETQYF
D: NA; V: TRBV7-2; J: TRBJ2-1; size: NA; DNA: TGTGCCAGCAGCTTAGGGGGGCAGGGGTCCTACAATGAGCAGTTCTTC; CDR3: CASSLGGQGSYNEQFF
D: TRBD1; V: TRBV7-9; J: TRBJ1-1; size: NA; DNA: TGTGCCAGCAGCACCGGGACAGGGGTCCCTGAAGCTTTCTTT; CDR3: CASSTGTGVPEAFF
D: TRBD2; V: TRBV11-2; J: TRBJ2-2; size: NA; DNA: TGTGCCAGCAGCTTAGAACGGGGGGGGAACACCGGGGAGCTGTTTTTT; CDR3: CASSLERGGNTGELFF
D: TRBD1; V: TRBV7-6; J: TRBJ1-3; size: NA; DNA: TGTGCCAGCAGTCACAGGGGGAAGGGAAACACCATATATTTT; CDR3: CASSHRGKGNTIYF
D: NA; V: TRBV6-5; J: TRBJ1-2; size: NA; DNA: TGTGCCAGCAGTTACGACAGAGCGCGTATCTATGGCTACACCTTC; CDR3: CASSYDRARIYGYTF
D: TRBD1; V: TRBV27; J: TRBJ1-2; size: NA; DNA: TGTGCCAGCAGTGTTCTTGGACAGGGTGATAACTATGGCTACACCTTC; CDR3: CASSVLGQGDNYGYTF
D: NA; V: TRBV2; J: TRBJ1-5; size: NA; DNA: TGTGCCAGCAGTGAAATCGGCAGGGGCCTCAATCAGCCCCAGCATTTT; CDR3: CASSEIGRGLNQPQHF
D: NA; V: TRBV5-4; J: TRBJ1-5; size: NA; DNA: TGTGCCAGCAGCCGGGGGGTGGACAGCTATCAGCCCCAGCATTTT; CDR3: CASSRGVDSYQPQHF
D: NA; V: TRBV6-5; J: TRBJ2-1; size: few; DNA: TGTGCCAGCAGTTTTCGGAGCTCCTACAATGAGCAGTTCTTC; CDR3: CASSFRSSYNEQFF
D: NA; V: TRBV18; J: TRBJ1-5; size: NA; DNA: TGTGCCAGCTCAGCCCTGAATCGGAGGGATCAGCCCCAGCATTTT; CDR3: CASSALNRRDQPQHF
D: TRBD1; V: TRBV18; J: TRBJ1-6; size: NA; DNA: TGTGCCAGCTCACCATGGGGTTTGGGACAGGGAACCTCACCCCTCCACTTT; CDR3: CASSPWGLGQGTSPLHF
D: NA; V: TRBV4-1; J: TRBJ1-5; size: NA; DNA: TGCGCCAGCAGCCAGAACGAGGAGCATTTT; CDR3: CASSQNEEHF
D: NA; V: TRBV3-1/TRBV3-2; J: TRBJ1-1; size: NA; DNA: TGTGCCAGCAGCCACCCACAGAACACTGAAGCTTTCTTT; CDR3: CASSHPQNTEAFF
D: TRBD1; V: TRBV5-5; J: TRBJ1-2; size: NA; DNA: TGTGCCAGCAGCCAGAGAGGACAGGGGATATATGGCTACACCTTC; CDR3: CASSQRGQGIYGYTF
D: NA; V: TRBV30; J: TRBJ1-2; size: NA; DNA: TGTGGAGCGGATGGCTACACCTTC; CDR3: CGADGYTF
D: NA; V: TRBV11-1; J: TRBJ1-1; size: NA; DNA: TGTGCCAGCAGCTTAACGGAGGGGTACACTGAAGCTTTCTTT; CDR3: CASSLTEGYTEAFF
D: TRBD2; V: TRBV3-1/TRBV3-2; J: TRBJ2-1; size: once; DNA: TGTGCCAGCAGCCCCACTAGCGGTACCTACAATGAGCAGTTCTTC; CDR3: CASSPTSGTYNEQFF
D: TRBD1; V: TRBV19; J: TRBJ1-2; size: once; DNA: TGTGCCACCGGGACAGGGGCTAACTATGGCTACACCTTC; CDR3: CATGTGANYGYTF
D: TRBD1; V: TRBV27; J: TRBJ1-2; size: few; DNA: TGTGCCAGCAGTTTTAGCGGACAGGGGGGTTATGGCTACACCTTC; CDR3: CASSFSGQGGYGYTF
D: TRBD1; V: TRBV2; J: TRBJ2-3; size: NA; DNA: TGTGCCAGCAGTGAACGACAGGGGTGGGCAGATACGCAGTATTTT; CDR3: CASSERQGWADTQYF
D: NA; V: TRBV5-8; J: TRBJ1-6; size: NA; DNA: TGTGCCAGCAGCTTCAGGGGTGAGAATTCACCCCTCCACTTT; CDR3: CASSFRGENSPLHF
D: TRBD2; V: TRBV20-1; J: TRBJ2-3; size: NA; DNA: TGCAGTGCTAGTTACCTAGCGGGGGGCACAGATACGCAGTATTTT; CDR3: CSASYLAGGTDTQYF
D: TRBD1; V: TRBV29-1; J: TRBJ2-1; size: NA; DNA: TGCAGCGCACCCGCGATGGGGCGGGACAGGGTTAACAATGAGCAGTTCTTC; CDR3: CSAPAMGRDRVNNEQFF
D: TRBD1; V: TRBV7-8; J: TRBJ1-3; size: few; DNA: TGTGCCAGCAGCTTAGACAGGGGCTGGGGTAGAAACACCATATATTTT; CDR3: CASSLDRGWGRNTIYF
D: NA; V: TRBV5-1; J: TRBJ1-2; size: NA; DNA: TGCGCCAGCAGCCAAACAGGAAATTGGAGCTACACCTTC; CDR3: CASSQTGNWSYTF
D: NA; V: TRBV27; J: TRBJ2-7; size: NA; DNA: TGTGCCAGCAGTTTATTTTGGTCCCGCGACGAGCAGTACTTC; CDR3: CASSLFWSRDEQYF
D: NA; V: TRBV12-3/TRBV12-4; J: TRBJ1-3; size: NA; DNA: TGTGCCAGCAGTTTGAGGGTGCAAGACACCATATATTTT; CDR3: CASSLRVQDTIYF
D: TRBD1; V: TRBV6-4; J: TRBJ1-1; size: NA; DNA: TGTGCCAGCAGTGAGACAGGGTCGAACACTGAAGCTTTCTTT; CDR3: CASSETGSNTEAFF
D: TRBD1; V: TRBV10-2; J: TRBJ1-3; size: NA; DNA: TGCGCCAGCAGGGGGACAGGGAGCTCTGGAAACACCATATATTTT; CDR3: CASRGTGSSGNTIYF
D: NA; V: TRBV6-2/TRBV6-3; J: TRBJ2-7; size: NA; DNA: TGTGCCAGCAGTTACCGGCCAGTGGAGGTGGGGGCTAACTACGAGCAGTACTTC; CDR3: CASSYRPVEVGANYEQYF
D: NA; V: TRBV19; J: TRBJ2-5; size: NA; DNA: TGTGCCAGTCTCACCCGAGAGGAGACCCAGTACTTC; CDR3: CASLTREETQYF
D: NA; V: TRBV30; J: TRBJ2-7; size: NA; DNA: TGTGCCTGGGCAGGGTCTTTCAGCTCCTACGAGCAGTACTTC; CDR3: CAWAGSFSSYEQYF
D: NA; V: TRBV5-5; J: TRBJ1-6; size: NA; DNA: TGTGCCAGCAGCCTGGGGGTAGGGGGTTGGAATTCACCCCTCCACTTT; CDR3: CASSLGVGGWNSPLHF
D: NA; V: TRBV20-1; J: TRBJ1-2; size: NA; DNA: TGCAGTGCTAGTGTGTTGGGAGACTATGGCTACACCTTC; CDR3: CSASVLGDYGYTF
D: NA; V: TRBV7-9; J: TRBJ1-2; size: NA; DNA: TGTGCCAGCAGCCCAGCCGGGACAAAGGACTATGGCTACACCTTC; CDR3: CASSPAGTKDYGYTF
D: NA; V: TRBV6-5; J: TRBJ1-1; size: NA; DNA: TGTGCCAGCAATTGGGAGGGGATAGGTGAAGCTTTCTTT; CDR3: CASNWEGIGEAFF
D: NA; V: TRBV2; J: TRBJ1-2; size: NA; DNA: TGTGCCAGCAGCCTTAAAATGACAGTAATTAACTATGGCTACACCTTC; CDR3: CASSLKMTVINYGYTF
D: TRBD2; V: TRBV19; J: TRBJ2-7; size: NA; DNA: TGTGCCAGTAGTCACGGCGGGGGAGGCGAGCAGTACTTC; CDR3: CASSHGGGGEQYF
D: TRBD1; V: TRBV4-3; J: TRBJ1-1; size: NA; DNA: TGCGCCAGCAGCCCGGGACAGACAGGGGGATTTAAGGACACTGAAGCTTTCTTT; CDR3: CASSPGQTGGFKDTEAFF
D: NA; V: TRBV9; J: TRBJ2-5; size: once; DNA: TGTGCCAGCAGCGTTTGGCAGGGTGAGACCCAGTACTTC; CDR3: CASSVWQGETQYF
D: NA; V: TRBV5-1; J: TRBJ1-2; size: NA; DNA: TGCGCCAGCAGCTTGTCCAGACTATTTAACTATGGCTACACCTTC; CDR3: CASSLSRLFNYGYTF
D: NA; V: TRBV14; J: TRBJ2-2; size: NA; DNA: TGTGCCAGCAGCCAAGGTCCGTATACGAGCACCGGGGAGCTGTTTTTT; CDR3: CASSQGPYTSTGELFF
D: NA; V: TRBV5-4; J: TRBJ2-5; size: NA; DNA: TGTGCCAGCAGCTTCAGGCTGGGCCAAGAGACCCAGTACTTC; CDR3: CASSFRLGQETQYF